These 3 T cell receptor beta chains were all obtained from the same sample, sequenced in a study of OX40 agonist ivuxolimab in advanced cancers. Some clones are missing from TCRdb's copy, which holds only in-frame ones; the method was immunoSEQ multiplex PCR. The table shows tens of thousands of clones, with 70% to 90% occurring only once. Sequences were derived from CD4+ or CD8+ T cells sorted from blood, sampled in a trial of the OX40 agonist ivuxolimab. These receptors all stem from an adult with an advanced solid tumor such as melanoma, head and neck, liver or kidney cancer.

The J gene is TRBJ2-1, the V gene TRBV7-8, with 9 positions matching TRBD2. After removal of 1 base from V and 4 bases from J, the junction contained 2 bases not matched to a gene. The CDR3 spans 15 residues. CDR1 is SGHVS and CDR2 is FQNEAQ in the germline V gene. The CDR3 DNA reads TGTGCCAGCAGCTTAGGGCTAGCGGGATACAATGAGCAGTTCTTC. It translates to CASSLGLAGYNEQFF.

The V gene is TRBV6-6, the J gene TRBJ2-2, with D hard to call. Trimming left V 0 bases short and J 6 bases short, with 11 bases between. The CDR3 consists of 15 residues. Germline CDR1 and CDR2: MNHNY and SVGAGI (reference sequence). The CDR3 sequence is CASSYSRERAGELFF. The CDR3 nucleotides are TGTGCCAGCAGTTACTCCCGTGAAAGGGCCGGGGAGCTGTTTTTT.

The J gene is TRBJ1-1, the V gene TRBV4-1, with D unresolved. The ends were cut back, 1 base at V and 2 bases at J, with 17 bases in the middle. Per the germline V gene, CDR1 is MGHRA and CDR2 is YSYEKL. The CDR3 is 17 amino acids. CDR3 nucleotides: TGCGCCAGCAGCCAAGTTCCAGGCCTTGTCCTCAACACTGAAGCTTTCTTT. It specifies CASSQVPGLVLNTEAFF.